This entry lists 30 T cell receptor beta chains sequenced from one sample in a study of T cell responses to AZD1222 COVID-19 vaccine. Generated by immunoSEQ multiplex PCR, the TCRdb table keeps only in-frame clones and is missing some. Of some 30,000 clones listed, about nine tenths are singletons. Sequences were derived from peripheral blood, sampled 28 days after the second AZD1222 dose. The receptor source for this set is an adult who received the AZD1222 COVID-19 vaccine.

The J gene is TRBJ1-3, the V gene TRBV5-1; D unresolved. With 4 bases removed from V and 2 bases from J, the gap between germline ends came to 22 bases. Germline CDR1 SGHRS, CDR2 YFSETQ. The CDR3 covers 18 residues. The CDR3 loop is CASSPARATDVPGNTIYF. As DNA, the CDR3 is TGCGCCAGCAGCCCCGCCCGGGCAACGGACGTTCCTGGAAACACCATATATTTT.

This rearrangement joins TRBV4-1 to TRBJ2-5; TRBD2 matches at 14 bases. With 2 bases clipped from V and 5 bases from J, the junction kept 7 bases outside the gene matches. From germline, CDR1 is MGHRA and CDR2 YSYEKL. The CDR3 runs to 17 residues. The CDR3 reads CASSQRTSGRMLETQYF. CDR3 DNA: TGCGCCAGCAGCCAACGGACTAGCGGGAGGATGTTGGAGACCCAGTACTTC.

The gene calls are TRBV2 and TRBJ1-6, with D perhaps matching TRBD1 (6 bases). Germline lookup yields CDR1 SNHLY and CDR2 FYNNEI. The CDR3 loop spans 15 amino acids. V gave up 5 bases and J gave up 1 base, with 9 bases separating them. CDR3 sequence reads: CASSLDSSYNSPLHF. CDR3 in DNA: TGTGCCAGCAGTCTGGACAGTTCCTATAATTCACCCCTCCACTTT.

The chain links TRBV27 to TRBJ1-5; D gene ambiguous. Between the trimmed V and J ends, which lost 3 bases and 5 bases, there was a span of 8 bases. Germline V gene lookup returns CDR1 MNHEY and CDR2 SMNVEV (reference sequence). This CDR3 is built from 13 residues. The DNA of the CDR3 is TGTGCCAGCAGTTTGGGGTGGGATCAGCCCCAGCATTTT. It encodes CASSLGWDQPQHF.

This chain connects TRBV28 to TRBJ1-4; the D is unclear. Germline-derived CDR1 and CDR2 are MDHEN and SYDVKM. With 0 bases removed from V and 11 bases from J, the gap between germline ends came to 7 bases. The CDR3 is made up of 12 amino acids. The CDR3 spells CASSLWPQKLFF. CDR3 coding DNA: TGTGCCAGCAGTTTATGGCCCCAGAAACTGTTTTTT. Looking up the rest from reference TRBV28 and TRBJ1-4 gives the full variable domain: DVKVTQSSRYLVKRTGEKVFLECVQDMDHENMFWYRQDPGLGLRLIYFSYDVKMKEKGDIPEGYSVSREKKERFSLILESASTNQTSMYLCASSLWPQKLFFGSGTQLSVL.

The genes are TRBV3-1 (or the pseudogene TRBV3-2) and TRBJ1-6, with 8 bases aligning to TRBD1. V dropped 1 base and J dropped 9; count of bases not matched to a gene: 5. The germline V gene has CDR1 LGHDT and CDR2 YNNKEL (reference sequence). CDR3 length equals 15 residues. Written as DNA, the CDR3 is TGTGCCAGCAGCCAAGTGGACAGGGTGGGTTCACCCCTCCACTTT. This codes for CASSQVDRVGSPLHF.

This clone has only a few counts. The chain couples TRBV13 to TRBJ2-7; D is perhaps TRBD2 (5 bases). CDR1 is PRHDT, CDR2 FYEKMQ, per germline (reference sequence). The CDR3 runs 15 residues. The V end lost 1 base, the J end lost 0 bases, and 10 bases lay between the germline ends. The CDR3 bases are TGTGCCAGCAGCTTAGTAGGGAGTCTCTCCTACGAGCAGTACTTC. Its protein is CASSLVGSLSYEQYF.

This clone was seen once. The V call is TRBV5-8, the J call TRBJ1-5, with 9 bases matching TRBD1. In germline, CDR1 is SGHTS, CDR2 YDEGEE. Germline trimming cut 4 bases from V and 6 bases from J; bases unmatched to any gene: 14. The CDR3 consists of 17 residues. CDR3: CASSIPGQGDLGQPQHF. CDR3 coding DNA: TGTGCCAGCAGCATTCCGGGACAGGGCGACCTCGGTCAGCCCCAGCATTTT.

This sequence joins TRBV18 and TRBJ2-2, with 9 bases matching TRBD1. The V gene end was trimmed by 6 bases and the J gene end by 1 base; junction bases not matched to a gene: 3. The germline CDR1 and CDR2 sequences are KGHSH and LQKENI. The CDR3 contains 15 residues. CDR3 coding DNA: TGTGCCAGCTCGTGGGACAGGGTGAACACCGGGGAGCTGTTTTTT. Translating it yields CASSWDRVNTGELFF. Full variable domain (outside the CDR3, taken from reference TRBV18 and TRBJ2-2): NAGVMQNPRHLVRRRGQEARLRCSPMKGHSHVYWYRQLPEEGLKFMVYLQKENIIDESGMPKERFSAEFPKEGPSILRIQQVVRGDSAAYFCASSWDRVNTGELFFGEGSRLTVL.

This sequence joins TRBV30 and TRBJ2-2, with TRBD2 matching over 9 bases. The V gene's germline CDR1 is GTSNPN and CDR2 SVGIG (reference sequence). CDR3 length equals 15 residues. Trimming took 2 bases from V and 3 from J; bases not matched to a gene: 4. The CDR3 sequence: CAWSKAGGYTGELFF. The CDR3 DNA is TGTGCCTGGAGTAAGGCGGGAGGGTACACCGGGGAGCTGTTTTTT. Using reference TRBV30 and TRBJ2-2 for the parts outside the CDR3, the full variable domain is SQTIHQWPATLVQPVGSPLSLECTVEGTSNPNLYWYRQAAGRGLQLLFYSVGIGQISSEVPQNLSASRPQDRQFILSSKKLLLSDSGFYLCAWSKAGGYTGELFFGEGSRLTVL.

This chain links TRBV11-2 with TRBJ2-7, with 9 bases lining up with TRBD2. The CDR3 sequence is 14 residues long. Germline-derived CDR1 and CDR2 are SGHAT and FQNNGV. V lost 7 bases and J lost 6; bases outside the gene matches: 10. For the CDR3, the DNA is TGTGCCAGCACCTGGGGCGGGAGGGCCCTCGAGCAGTACTTC. This codes for CASTWGGRALEQYF. The full variable domain, with the rest looked up from reference TRBV11-2 and TRBJ2-7, is EAGVAQSPRYKIIEKRQSVAFWCNPISGHATLYWYQQILGQGPKLLIQFQNNGVVDDSQLPKDRFSAERLKGVDSTLKIQPAKLEDSAVYLCASTWGGRALEQYFGPGTRLTVT.

The gene calls are TRBV7-3 and TRBJ1-6, with D uncertain. The V end lost 2 bases, the J end lost 10 bases, and 18 bases lay between the germline ends. Per the germline V gene, CDR1 is SGHTA and CDR2 is FQGTGA. The CDR3 sequence is 16 residues long. DNA for the CDR3: TGTGCCAGCAGCTTAGGAATCGAAGGGTTTTACTCACCCCTCCACTTT. Its protein is CASSLGIEGFYSPLHF. Full variable domain (missing parts from reference TRBV7-3 and TRBJ1-6): GAGVSQTPSNKVTEKGKYVELRCDPISGHTALYWYRQSLGQGPEFLIYFQGTGAADDSGLPNDRFFAVRPEGSVSTLKIQRTERGDSAVYLCASSLGIEGFYSPLHFGNGTRLTVT.

This chain uses TRBV2 with TRBJ2-7; 7 bases are shared with TRBD2. After removal of 8 bases from V and 0 bases from J, the junction contained 10 bases not matched to a gene. CDR1 is SNHLY and CDR2 is FYNNEI in the germline V gene. The CDR3 loop spans 15 amino acids. CDR3 protein: CASGGEAGTSYEQYF. As DNA, the CDR3 is TGTGCCAGCGGGGGGGAGGCAGGGACCTCCTACGAGCAGTACTTC.

CDR3: CASSQGGVQYF. In DNA, the CDR3 is TGTGCCAGCAGCCAAGGGGGGGTGCAGTACTTC. V gene TRBV3-1 (or the pseudogene TRBV3-2) combines with J gene TRBJ2-7; weak D call: TRBD2 (6 bases). The CDR3 has 11 amino acids. Germline assignment: CDR1 LGHDT and CDR2 YNNKEL (reference sequence). V lost 1 base and J 9 bases, leaving 7 bases between the germline ends.

The gene calls are TRBV5-4 and TRBJ2-2; TRBD2 agrees at 11 bases. From germline, CDR1 is SGHNT and CDR2 YYREEE (reference sequence). The V and J ends lost 4 bases and 7 bases, in that order; junction bases with no gene match: 3. The CDR3 sequence is 14 residues long. CDR3 in amino acids: CASSPTSGVGELFF. The DNA of the CDR3 is TGTGCCAGCAGCCCGACTAGCGGGGTCGGGGAGCTGTTTTTT.

The V gene is TRBV2, the J gene TRBJ1-4; possible D gene TRBD1, 5 bases. The V end lost 7 bases, the J end lost 3 bases, and 12 bases lay between the germline ends. Germline V gene lookup returns CDR1 SNHLY and CDR2 FYNNEI. The CDR3 covers 14 residues. CDR3 sequence reads: CASTPGRSNEKLFF. CDR3 nucleotide sequence: TGTGCCAGCACCCCGGGACGGTCTAATGAAAAACTGTTTTTT.

This sequence joins TRBV7-2 and TRBJ1-5; D ambiguous. V gave up 2 bases and J gave up 0 bases, with 11 bases separating them. The CDR3 contains 16 residues. CDR1 is SGHTA and CDR2 is FQGNSA in the germline V gene. CDR3 nucleotides: TGTGCCAGCAGCTTATGGTCGGGGATTAGCAATCAGCCCCAGCATTTT. Amino acid sequence: CASSLWSGISNQPQHF. Looking up the rest from reference TRBV7-2 and TRBJ1-5 gives the full variable domain: GAGVSQSPSNKVTEKGKDVELRCDPISGHTALYWYRQSLGQGLEFLIYFQGNSAPDKSGLPSDRFSAERTGGSVSTLTIQRTQQEDSAVYLCASSLWSGISNQPQHFGDGTRLSIL.

The rearrangement uses TRBV27 and TRBJ1-1, with 7 bases fitting TRBD1. Germline V gene sequence: CDR1 MNHEY, CDR2 SMNVEV (reference sequence). The CDR3 extends over 15 amino acids. Trimming cost V 3 bases and J 1 base; bases outside gene matches: 5. The CDR3 is CASSLYRQGNTEAFF. Written as DNA, the CDR3 is TGTGCCAGCAGTTTGTATCGACAGGGGAACACTGAAGCTTTCTTT.

The chain uses TRBV5-1 and TRBJ1-2; 10 bases match TRBD1. The CDR3 extends over 14 amino acids. The trim removed 4 bases at V and 5 bases at J, leaving 5 bases unmatched. Germline lookup yields CDR1 SGHRS and CDR2 YFSETQ. CDR3 residues: CASSPGQGGYGYTF. The CDR3 DNA is TGCGCCAGCAGCCCAGGACAGGGGGGGTATGGCTACACCTTC.

The J gene is TRBJ1-2, the V gene TRBV6-1; possibly TRBD1 for D (6 bases). Trimming pared 1 base from V and 0 bases from J, leaving 12 bases between. Germline assignment: CDR1 MNHNS and CDR2 SASEGT. The CDR3 runs 16 residues. CDR3 protein: CASSEEGGISNYGYTF. The CDR3 DNA reads as TGTGCCAGCAGTGAAGAAGGGGGAATATCTAACTATGGCTACACCTTC.

V usage is TRBV19 and J usage is TRBJ2-6; D gene ambiguous. From germline, CDR1 is LNHDA and CDR2 SQIVND (reference sequence). Trimming cost V 3 bases and J 0 bases, with 6 bases left between them. The CDR3 is 15 amino acids. The CDR3 loop reads CASSIFDSGANVLTF. The CDR3 region has the DNA TGTGCCAGTAGTATCTTTGACTCTGGGGCCAACGTCCTGACTTTC.

The chain couples TRBV2 to TRBJ1-4, with D possibly TRBD1 on 5 matching bases. The V gene lost 5 bases and the J gene lost 7 bases, with 14 bases spanning the gap. CDR1 and CDR2 (germline): SNHLY, FYNNEI. CDR3 length: 14 residues. For the CDR3, the DNA is TGTGCCAGCAGTTTAAGACAGCAGGTTGAAAAACTGTTTTTT. Its translation is CASSLRQQVEKLFF.

The CDR3 sequence: CASSTGQGAYYGYTF. CDR3 nucleotides: TGTGCCAGTAGTACGGGACAGGGGGCCTACTATGGCTACACCTTC. The chain couples TRBV19 to TRBJ1-2, with 12 bases aligning to TRBD1. J gave up 3 bases and V 4 bases, and 3 bases lay outside the gene matches. This CDR3 has 15 residues. Germline V gives CDR1 LNHDA, CDR2 SQIVND (reference sequence).

The sample holds a few counts of this clone. The J gene is TRBJ1-1, the V gene TRBV19, with D possibly TRBD1 on 6 matching bases. The V gene's germline CDR1 is LNHDA and CDR2 SQIVND (reference sequence). CDR3 length equals 14 residues. Trimming took 5 bases from V and 1 from J, leaving 11 bases between them. The CDR3 DNA follows: TGTGCCAGTAGTTTCGGACAGCCGAACACTGAAGCTTTCTTT. Its protein is CASSFGQPNTEAFF.

The chain links TRBV7-3 to TRBJ2-3; 8 nucleotides agree with TRBD2. V shed 5 bases, J shed 2 bases, and the junction held 3 bases outside the gene matches. The CDR3 is 14 residues long. Germline CDR1 and CDR2: SGHTA and FQGTGA. CDR3 in amino acids: CASSQLAVTDTQYF. CDR3 in DNA: TGTGCCAGCAGCCAACTAGCGGTCACAGATACGCAGTATTTT.

The chain recombines TRBV27 with TRBJ2-1; TRBD2 matches at 9 bases. The junction had 7 bases not matched to a gene; V was cut back by 5 bases and J by 8 bases. The germline CDR1 and CDR2 sequences are MNHEY and SMNVEV (reference sequence). There are 14 residues in the CDR3. CDR3 nucleotide sequence: TGTGCCAGCAGTAAGCTAGCGGGGAGGTATGAGCAGTTCTTC. It encodes CASSKLAGRYEQFF.

The chain combines TRBV12-3 or TRBV12-4 with TRBJ1-1; D gene ambiguous. V was shortened by 6 bases and J by 11 bases, with 19 bases between the two germline ends. The CDR3 covers 13 residues. CDR3: CASSPWRTLGAFF. The CDR3 region has the DNA TGTGCCAGCAGCCCTTGGAGGACCCTTGGGGCTTTCTTT.

CDR3 residues: CASRRTSGGTDTQYF. The CDR3 nucleotides are TGTGCCAGCAGGAGGACTAGCGGGGGGACAGATACGCAGTATTTT. The chain employs TRBV2 and TRBJ2-3, with TRBD2 identical over 14 bases. The junction had 2 bases not matched to a gene; V was cut back by 6 bases and J by 3 bases. The germline CDR1 and CDR2 sequences are SNHLY and FYNNEI. The CDR3 is 15 amino acids.

This chain links TRBV29-1 with TRBJ2-7; no reliable D call. CDR1 SQVTM and CDR2 ANQGSEA come from the germline V gene. CDR3 length: 11 amino acids. With 8 bases removed from V and 5 bases from J, the gap between germline ends came to 13 bases. The CDR3 is CSSYPRHEQYF. The CDR3 DNA is TGCAGCTCATATCCCCGACACGAGCAGTACTTC.

This clone was seen more than once but under ten times. The chain uses TRBV5-6 and TRBJ2-7; 8 nucleotides align to TRBD1. CDR1 and CDR2 (germline): SGHDT, YYEEEE. Trimming cost V 0 bases and J 0 bases; bases outside gene matches: 2. The CDR3 length is 15 residues. DNA for the CDR3: TGTGCCAGCAGCTTGGGGGACAGGTTCTCCTACGAGCAGTACTTC. This gives the protein CASSLGDRFSYEQYF.